This TCR beta chain originates from a study of cytomegalovirus exposure and HLA in healthy donors. Broader study findings: Usually a TCR sequence was rare, but some public TCRs were found in many donors.

The J segment lost 6 bases and the V segment lost 5 bases, leaving 7 bases of the junction unmatched. This CDR3 region has 15 residues. Per the germline V gene, CDR1 is SEHNR and CDR2 is FQNEAQ (reference sequence). Profiled with immunoSEQ multiplex PCR; TCRdb holds only in-frame clones, not every one. The table has 70,000 to 90,000 clones, around four fifths seen once. The donors were in the approximately 130-subject validation cohort; that cohort was separate from the roughly 700-subject first cohort. Comments on this clone: As yet, its antigen is unknown.

Sequencing was performed on PBMCs. This clonotype was sampled from a man aged 30-40 years in good health and CMV-seronegative. The chain recombines TRBV7-9 with TRBJ1-4; TRBD1 matches at 9 bases. The CDR3, as DNA: TGTGCCAGCAGCGGTGTGAGGACAGGGGATGAAAAACTGTTTTTT. This translates into CASSGVRTGDEKLFF. The variable domain in full, completed from reference TRBV7-9 and TRBJ1-4, reads DTGVSQNPRHKITKRGQNVTFRCDPISEHNRLYWYRQTLGQGPEFLTYFQNEAQLEKSRLLSDRFSAERPKGSFSTLEIQRTEQGDSAMYLCASSGVRTGDEKLFFGSGTQLSVL.